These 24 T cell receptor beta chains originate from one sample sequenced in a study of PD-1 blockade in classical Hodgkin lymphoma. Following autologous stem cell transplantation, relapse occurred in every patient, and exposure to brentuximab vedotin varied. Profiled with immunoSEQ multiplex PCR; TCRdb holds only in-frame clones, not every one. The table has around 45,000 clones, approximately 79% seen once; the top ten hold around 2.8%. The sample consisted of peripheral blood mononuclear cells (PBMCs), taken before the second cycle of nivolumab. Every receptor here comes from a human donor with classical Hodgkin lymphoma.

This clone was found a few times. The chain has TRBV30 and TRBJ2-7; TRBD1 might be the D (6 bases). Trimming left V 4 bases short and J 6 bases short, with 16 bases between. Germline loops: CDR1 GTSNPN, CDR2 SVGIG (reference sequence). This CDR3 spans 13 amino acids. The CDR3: CAWTSGTPVEQYF. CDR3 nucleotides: TGTGCCTGGACGTCCGGGACACCCGTCGAGCAGTACTTC.

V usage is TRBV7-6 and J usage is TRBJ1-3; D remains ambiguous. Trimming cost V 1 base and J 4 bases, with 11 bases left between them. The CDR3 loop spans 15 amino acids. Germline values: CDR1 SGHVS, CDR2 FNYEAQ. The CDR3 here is CASSLVGGWGNTIYF. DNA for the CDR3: TGTGCCAGCAGCTTAGTAGGCGGTTGGGGAAACACCATATATTTT.

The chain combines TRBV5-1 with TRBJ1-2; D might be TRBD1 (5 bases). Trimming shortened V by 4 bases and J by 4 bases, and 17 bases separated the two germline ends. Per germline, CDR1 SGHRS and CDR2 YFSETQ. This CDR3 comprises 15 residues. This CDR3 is CASSQGGGGPYGYTF. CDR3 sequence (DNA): TGCGCCAGCAGCCAAGGCGGGGGAGGTCCCTATGGCTACACCTTC.

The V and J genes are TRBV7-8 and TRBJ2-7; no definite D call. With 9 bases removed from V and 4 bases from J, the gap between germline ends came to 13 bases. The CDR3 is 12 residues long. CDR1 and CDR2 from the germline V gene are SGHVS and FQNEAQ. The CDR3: CASQTGQYEQYF. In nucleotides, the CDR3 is TGTGCCAGTCAGACCGGGCAGTACGAGCAGTACTTC.

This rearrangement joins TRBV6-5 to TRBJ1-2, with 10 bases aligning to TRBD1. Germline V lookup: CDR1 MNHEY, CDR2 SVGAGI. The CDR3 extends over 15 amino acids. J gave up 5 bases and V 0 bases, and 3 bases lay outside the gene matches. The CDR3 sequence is CASSYSGTGEYGYTF. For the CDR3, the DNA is TGTGCCAGCAGTTACTCGGGGACAGGGGAATATGGCTACACCTTC.

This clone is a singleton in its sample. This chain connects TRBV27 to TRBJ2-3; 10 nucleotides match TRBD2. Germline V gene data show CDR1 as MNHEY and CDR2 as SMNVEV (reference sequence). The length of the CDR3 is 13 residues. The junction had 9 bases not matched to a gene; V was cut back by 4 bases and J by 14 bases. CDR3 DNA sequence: TGTGCCAGCAGTTCCCTAGCGGGAGCGGAAGCGTATTTT. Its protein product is CASSSLAGAEAYF.

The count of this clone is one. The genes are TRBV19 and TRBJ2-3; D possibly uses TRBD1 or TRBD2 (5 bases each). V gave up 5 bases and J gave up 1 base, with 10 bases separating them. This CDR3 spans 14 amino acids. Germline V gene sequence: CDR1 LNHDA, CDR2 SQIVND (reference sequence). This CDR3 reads CASSWDGRTDTQYF. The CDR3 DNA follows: TGTGCCAGTAGTTGGGACGGGCGCACAGATACGCAGTATTTT.

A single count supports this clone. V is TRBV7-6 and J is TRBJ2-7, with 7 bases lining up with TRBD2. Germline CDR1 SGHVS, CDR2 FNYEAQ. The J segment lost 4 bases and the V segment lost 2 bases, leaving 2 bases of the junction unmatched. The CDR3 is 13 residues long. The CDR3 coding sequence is TGTGCCAGCAGCTTATCCGGGGGGTACGAGCAGTACTTC. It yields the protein CASSLSGGYEQYF. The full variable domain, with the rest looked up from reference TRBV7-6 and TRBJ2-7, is GAGVSQSPRYKVTKRGQDVALRCDPISGHVSLYWYRQALGQGPEFLTYFNYEAQQDKSGLPNDRFSAERPEGSISTLTIQRTEQRDSAMYRCASSLSGGYEQYFGPGTRLTVT.

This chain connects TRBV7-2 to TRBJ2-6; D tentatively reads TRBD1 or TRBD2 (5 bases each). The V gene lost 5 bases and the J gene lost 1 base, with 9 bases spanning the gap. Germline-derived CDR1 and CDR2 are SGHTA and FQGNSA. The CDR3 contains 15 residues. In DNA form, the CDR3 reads TGTGCCAGCAGCCCCGGGGCGTCTGGGGCCAACGTCCTGACTTTC. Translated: CASSPGASGANVLTF.

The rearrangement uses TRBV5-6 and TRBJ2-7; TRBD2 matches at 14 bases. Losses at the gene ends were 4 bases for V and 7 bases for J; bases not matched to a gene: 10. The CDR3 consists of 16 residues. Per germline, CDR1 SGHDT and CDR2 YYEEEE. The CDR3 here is CASSVGLAGALGEQYF. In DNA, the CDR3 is TGTGCCAGCAGCGTGGGACTAGCGGGGGCCCTGGGGGAGCAGTACTTC.

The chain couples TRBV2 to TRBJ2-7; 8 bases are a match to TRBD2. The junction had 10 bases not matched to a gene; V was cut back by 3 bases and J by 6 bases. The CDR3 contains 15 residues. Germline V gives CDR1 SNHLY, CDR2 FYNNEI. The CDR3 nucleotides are TGTGCCAGCAGTGAGACGGGAGGGCCTTTCGGCGAGCAGTACTTC. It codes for CASSETGGPFGEQYF.

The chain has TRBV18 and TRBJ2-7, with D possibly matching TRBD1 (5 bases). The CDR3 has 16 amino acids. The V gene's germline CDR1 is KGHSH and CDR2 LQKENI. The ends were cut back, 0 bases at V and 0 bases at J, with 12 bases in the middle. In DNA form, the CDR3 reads TGTGCCAGCTCACCACCAAGGACAACCTCCTCCTACGAGCAGTACTTC. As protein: CASSPPRTTSSYEQYF. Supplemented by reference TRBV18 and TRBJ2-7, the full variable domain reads NAGVMQNPRHLVRRRGQEARLRCSPMKGHSHVYWYRQLPEEGLKFMVYLQKENIIDESGMPKERFSAEFPKEGPSILRIQQVVRGDSAAYFCASSPPRTTSSYEQYFGPGTRLTVT.

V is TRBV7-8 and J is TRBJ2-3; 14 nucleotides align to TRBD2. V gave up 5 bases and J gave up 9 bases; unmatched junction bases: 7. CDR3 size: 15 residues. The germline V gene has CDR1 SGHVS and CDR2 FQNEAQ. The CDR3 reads CASSPTSGGAGTQYF. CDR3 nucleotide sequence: TGTGCCAGCAGCCCGACTAGCGGGGGGGCAGGCACGCAGTATTTT.

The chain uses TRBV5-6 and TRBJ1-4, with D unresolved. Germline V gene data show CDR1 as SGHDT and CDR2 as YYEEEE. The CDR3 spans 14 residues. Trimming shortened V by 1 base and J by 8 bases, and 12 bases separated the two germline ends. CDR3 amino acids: CASSLWVGGEKLFF. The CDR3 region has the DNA TGTGCCAGCAGCTTGTGGGTGGGTGGAGAAAAACTGTTTTTT.

CDR3 in DNA: TGTGCCAGCAGCTCCGCGGGGAATAGGCATGAGCAGTTCTTC. This sequence encodes CASSSAGNRHEQFF. The rearrangement joins TRBV11-1 to TRBJ2-1; possible D gene TRBD2, 6 bases. CDR1 and CDR2 from the germline V gene are SGHAT and FQDESV (reference sequence). V lost 4 bases to trimming and J lost 8 bases, with 15 bases between them. CDR3 length: 14 amino acids.

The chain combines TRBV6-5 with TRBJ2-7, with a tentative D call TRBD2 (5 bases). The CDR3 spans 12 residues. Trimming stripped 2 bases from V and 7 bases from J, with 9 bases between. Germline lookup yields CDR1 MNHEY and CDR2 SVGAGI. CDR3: CASSYGRGEQYF. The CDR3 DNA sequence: TGTGCCAGCAGTTACGGTCGAGGGGAGCAGTACTTC.

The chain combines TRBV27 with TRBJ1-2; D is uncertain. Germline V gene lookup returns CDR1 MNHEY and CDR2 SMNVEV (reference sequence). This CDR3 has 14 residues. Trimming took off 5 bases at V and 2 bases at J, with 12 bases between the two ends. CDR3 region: CASSLSTGNYGYTF. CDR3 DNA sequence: TGTGCCAGCAGTCTCTCGACGGGGAACTATGGCTACACCTTC.

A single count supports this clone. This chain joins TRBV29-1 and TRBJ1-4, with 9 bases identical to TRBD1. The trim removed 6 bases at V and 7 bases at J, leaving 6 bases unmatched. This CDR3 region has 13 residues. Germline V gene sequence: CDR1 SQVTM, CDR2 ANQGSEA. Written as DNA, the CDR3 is TGCAGCGTGGACAGGGGCTCGGGTGAAAAACTGTTTTTT. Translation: CSVDRGSGEKLFF.

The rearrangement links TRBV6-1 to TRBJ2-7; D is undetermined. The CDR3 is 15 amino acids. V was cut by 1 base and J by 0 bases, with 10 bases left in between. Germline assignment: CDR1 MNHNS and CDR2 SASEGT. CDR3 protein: CASSEGWQDSYEQYF. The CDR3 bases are TGTGCCAGCAGTGAAGGCTGGCAGGACTCCTACGAGCAGTACTTC.

The CDR3 here is CASSWDSVPYEQYF. Here the CDR3 DNA reads TGTGCCAGCAGTTGGGACAGTGTCCCCTACGAGCAGTACTTC. The chain uses TRBV6-5 and TRBJ2-7; 7 positions agree with TRBD1. The CDR3 is 14 residues long. Losses at the gene ends were 4 bases for V and 2 bases for J; bases not matched to a gene: 5. CDR1 MNHEY and CDR2 SVGAGI come from the germline V gene.

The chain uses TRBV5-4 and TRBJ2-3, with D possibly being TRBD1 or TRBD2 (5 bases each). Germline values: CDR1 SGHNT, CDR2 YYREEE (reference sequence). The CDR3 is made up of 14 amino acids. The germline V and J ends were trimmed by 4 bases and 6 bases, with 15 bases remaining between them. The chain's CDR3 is CASSGGPGGDTQYF. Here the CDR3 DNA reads TGTGCCAGCAGCGGGGGACCTGGCGGGGATACGCAGTATTTT.

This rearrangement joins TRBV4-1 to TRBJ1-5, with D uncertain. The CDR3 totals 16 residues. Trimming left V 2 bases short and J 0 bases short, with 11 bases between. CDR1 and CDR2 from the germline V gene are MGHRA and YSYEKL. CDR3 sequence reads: CASSQRRGISNQPQHF. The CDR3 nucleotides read TGCGCCAGCAGCCAAAGACGCGGTATTAGCAATCAGCCCCAGCATTTT.

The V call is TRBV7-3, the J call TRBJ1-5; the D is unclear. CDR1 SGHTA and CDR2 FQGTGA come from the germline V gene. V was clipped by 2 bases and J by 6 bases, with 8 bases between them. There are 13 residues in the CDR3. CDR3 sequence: CASSLDPGQPQHF. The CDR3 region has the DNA TGTGCCAGCAGCTTAGACCCCGGTCAGCCCCAGCATTTT.

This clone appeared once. The CDR3 loop is CASSPWDSSHYEQYF. The CDR3 DNA reads TGTGCCAGCAGCCCTTGGGACAGTTCGCACTACGAGCAGTACTTC. The rearrangement links TRBV9 to TRBJ2-7; 7 bases fit TRBD1. The germline CDR1 and CDR2 sequences are SGDLS and YYNGEE. With 4 bases clipped from V and 3 bases from J, the junction kept 10 bases outside the gene matches. There are 15 residues in the CDR3.